The clone carrying this TCR beta chain is labeled as medium-sized. No antigen is known for it. Unique molecular identifier tags were affixed to discrete cDNA molecules. TCRdb called the 5' RACE reads again in MiXCR, with one record for every CDR3 protein. Altogether about 11,000 distinct CDR3 sequences are present, around 5% being singletons, with the ten largest covering approximately 9.6%. The sample comes from a study of early T cells in non-severe SARS-CoV-2 infection. Study at large: Bulk RNA from unsorted whole blood was sequenced; chains were unpaired.

Overall study results and limits: Matching results from VDJdb favored anti-spike CD8 responses, leaving private and CD4 specificities undetected.

The germline V and J ends were trimmed by 6 bases and 7 bases, with 13 bases remaining between them. Germline-derived CDR1 and CDR2 are KGHSH and LQKENI. The CDR3 is made up of 12 amino acids. This receptor was taken from an adult who was a healthcare worker with PCR-confirmed SARS-CoV-2 infection or an uninfected control (not recorded which). The sequenced sample was whole blood. V gene TRBV18 combines with J gene TRBJ2-7; D ambiguous. CDR3 in amino acids: CASSPSPREQYF. The CDR3 DNA is TGTGCCAGCTCCCCCTCGCCACGGGAGCAGTACTTC.